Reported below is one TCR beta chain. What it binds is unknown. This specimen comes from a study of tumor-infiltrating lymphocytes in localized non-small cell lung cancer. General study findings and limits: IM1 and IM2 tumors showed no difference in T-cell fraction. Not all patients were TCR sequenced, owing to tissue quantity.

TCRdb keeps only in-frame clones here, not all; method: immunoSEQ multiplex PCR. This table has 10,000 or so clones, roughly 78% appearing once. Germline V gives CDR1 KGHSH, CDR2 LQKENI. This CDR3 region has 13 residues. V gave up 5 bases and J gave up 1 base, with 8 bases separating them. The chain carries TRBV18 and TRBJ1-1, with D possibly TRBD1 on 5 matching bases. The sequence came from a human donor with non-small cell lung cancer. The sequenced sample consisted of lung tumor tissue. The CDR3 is CASSKTENTEAFF. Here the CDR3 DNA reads TGTGCCAGCTCAAAGACAGAGAACACTGAAGCTTTCTTT.